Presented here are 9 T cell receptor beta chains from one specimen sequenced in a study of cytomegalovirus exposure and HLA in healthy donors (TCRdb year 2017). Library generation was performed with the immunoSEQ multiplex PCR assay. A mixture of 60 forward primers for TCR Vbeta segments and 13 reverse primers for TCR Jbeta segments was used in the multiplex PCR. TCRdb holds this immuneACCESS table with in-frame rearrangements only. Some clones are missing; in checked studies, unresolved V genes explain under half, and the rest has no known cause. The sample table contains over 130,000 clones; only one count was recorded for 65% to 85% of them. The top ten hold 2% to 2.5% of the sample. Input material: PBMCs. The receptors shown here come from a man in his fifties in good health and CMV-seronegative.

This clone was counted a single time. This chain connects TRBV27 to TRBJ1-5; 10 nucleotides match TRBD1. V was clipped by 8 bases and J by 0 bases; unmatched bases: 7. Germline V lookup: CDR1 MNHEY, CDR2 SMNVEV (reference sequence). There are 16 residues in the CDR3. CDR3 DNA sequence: TGTGCCAGCCGTGACAGACAGGGGGCTAGCAATCAGCCCCAGCATTTT. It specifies CASRDRQGASNQPQHF.

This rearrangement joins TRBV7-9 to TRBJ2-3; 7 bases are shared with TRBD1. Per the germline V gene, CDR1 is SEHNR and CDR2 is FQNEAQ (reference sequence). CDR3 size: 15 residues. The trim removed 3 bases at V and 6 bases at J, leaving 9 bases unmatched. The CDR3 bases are TGTGCCAGCAGCTTGACAGGGCCAGCGAGGGATACGCAGTATTTT. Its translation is CASSLTGPARDTQYF.

The CDR3 DNA reads as TGTGCCAGTAGCACCGGTGTACAGGGTGGAAACACCATATATTTT. Protein sequence: CASSTGVQGGNTIYF. This rearrangement joins TRBV19 to TRBJ1-3; weak D call: TRBD1 (6 bases). V shed 6 bases and J shed 3 bases, with 15 bases lying between them. The CDR3 covers 15 residues. Germline V gene sequence: CDR1 LNHDA, CDR2 SQIVND (reference sequence).

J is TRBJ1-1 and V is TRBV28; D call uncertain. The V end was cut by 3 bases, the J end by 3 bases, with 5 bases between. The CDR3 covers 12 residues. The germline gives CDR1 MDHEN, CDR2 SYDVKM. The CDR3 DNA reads TGTGCCAGCAGTTTGCGGGACACTGAAGCTTTCTTT. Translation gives CASSLRDTEAFF.

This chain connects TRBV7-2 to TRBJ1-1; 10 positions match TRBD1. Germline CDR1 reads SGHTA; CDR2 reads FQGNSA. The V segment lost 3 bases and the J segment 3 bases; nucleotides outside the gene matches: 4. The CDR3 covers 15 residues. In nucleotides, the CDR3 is TGTGCCAGCAGCTTGGACAGGGGGGGGGACACTGAAGCTTTCTTT. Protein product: CASSLDRGGDTEAFF.

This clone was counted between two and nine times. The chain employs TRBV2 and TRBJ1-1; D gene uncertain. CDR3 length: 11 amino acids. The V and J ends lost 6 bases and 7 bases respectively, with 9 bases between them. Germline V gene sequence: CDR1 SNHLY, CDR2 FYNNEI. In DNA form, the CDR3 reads TGTGCCAGCAGATTCCGGGATGAAGCTTTCTTT. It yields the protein CASRFRDEAFF.

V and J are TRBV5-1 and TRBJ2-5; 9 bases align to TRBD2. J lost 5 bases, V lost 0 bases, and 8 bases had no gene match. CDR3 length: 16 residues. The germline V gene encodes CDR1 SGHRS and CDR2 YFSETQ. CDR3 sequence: CASSLGGSGSGETQYF. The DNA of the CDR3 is TGCGCCAGCAGCTTGGGGGGTAGCGGGAGCGGGGAGACCCAGTACTTC.

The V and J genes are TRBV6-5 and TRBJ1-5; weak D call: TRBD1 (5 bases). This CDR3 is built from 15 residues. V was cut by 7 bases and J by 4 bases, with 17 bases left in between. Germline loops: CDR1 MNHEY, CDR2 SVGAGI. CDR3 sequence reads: CASTARTGGNQPQHF. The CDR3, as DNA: TGTGCCAGCACCGCACGTACAGGAGGGAATCAGCCCCAGCATTTT.

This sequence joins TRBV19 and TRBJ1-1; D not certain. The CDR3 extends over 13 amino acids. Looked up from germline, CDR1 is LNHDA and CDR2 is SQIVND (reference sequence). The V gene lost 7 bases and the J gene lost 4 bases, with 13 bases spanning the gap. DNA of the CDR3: TGTGCCAGTATGAACGGGTGGCGCACTGAAGCTTTCTTT. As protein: CASMNGWRTEAFF.